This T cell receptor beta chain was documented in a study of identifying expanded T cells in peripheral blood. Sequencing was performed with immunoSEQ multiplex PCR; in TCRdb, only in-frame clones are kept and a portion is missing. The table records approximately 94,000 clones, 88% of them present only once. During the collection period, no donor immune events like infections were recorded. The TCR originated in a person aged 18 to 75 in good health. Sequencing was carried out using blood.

In DNA form, the CDR3 reads TGTGCCAGCAGCAAAGGACGCCGGGGGGCTAAAAGGAACACTGAAGCTTTCTTT. Translated: CASSKGRRGAKRNTEAFF. This chain uses TRBV21-1 with TRBJ1-1. TRBV21-1 is a documented pseudogene. CDR3 size: 18 residues.